Each of the 30 T cell receptor beta chains below was sequenced from the same sample in a study of beta chain features in type 1 diabetes (dated by TCRdb to the late 2010s). Library preparation employed the immunoSEQ multiplex PCR assay. The entire isolated RNA was reverse transcribed using the High Capacity cDNA Reverse Transcription Kit, and thus expressed TCRB transcripts were sequenced. Sourced from immuneACCESS, this table was stored by TCRdb with only in-frame sequences that have V and J called. A share of the clones is absent; for the studies checked, an unresolved V gene accounts for under half, and the remainder has no known explanation. For this sample there are about 620,000 clones; around 15% appear just once. The ten largest account for 0.07% to 0.095% of the sample. Sequencing input: naive CD4+ T cells from blood. The cell subset or site label of this sample denotes: true naive CD4+ T cells. Receptors were obtained from a man younger than 35 in good health.

The rearrangement links TRBV29-1 to TRBJ2-2, with D maybe TRBD1 (5 bases). Trimming left V 4 bases short and J 1 base short, with 10 bases between. Germline V lookup: CDR1 SQVTM, CDR2 ANQGSEA. This CDR3 region has 14 residues. CDR3 nucleotide sequence: TGCAGCGTTGGGGGCAGGGTGAACACCGGGGAGCTGTTTTTT. This encodes CSVGGRVNTGELFF.

There are a few counts of this clone. V and J are TRBV6-6 and TRBJ1-5; TRBD1 matches 11 bases. The junction had 6 bases not matched to a gene; V was cut back by 5 bases and J by 6 bases. Germline loops: CDR1 MNHNY, CDR2 SVGAGI (reference sequence). CDR3 length equals 15 residues. The chain's CDR3 is CASSRTGGASQPQHF. The CDR3 nucleotides are TGTGCCAGCAGTCGGACAGGGGGCGCTTCTCAGCCCCAGCATTTT.

The CDR3 sequence is CAISEGGGGQGKAFF. For the CDR3, the DNA is TGTGCCATCAGTGAGGGTGGCGGGGGACAAGGGAAAGCTTTCTTT. The rearrangement uses TRBV10-3 and TRBJ1-1; tentatively, D is TRBD1 (6 bases). CDR1 is ENHRY and CDR2 is SYGVKD in the germline V gene. With 2 bases removed from V and 9 bases from J, the gap between germline ends came to 19 bases. This CDR3 is built from 15 residues.

This clone has more than one count but fewer than ten. The chain carries TRBV6-6 and TRBJ2-1; 7 bases are a match to TRBD2. Germline CDR1 MNHNY, CDR2 SVGAGI (reference sequence). CDR3 length equals 16 residues. The ends lost 4 bases at V and 0 bases at J; junction bases unmatched: 6. CDR3 bases: TGTGCCAGCAGTTCGATAGCGGGTTACTCCTACAATGAGCAGTTCTTC. It specifies CASSSIAGYSYNEQFF.

The CDR3, as DNA: TGTGCCAGCAGTGGGGATGGACAGGGAGGTTTGGCCCAGTACTTC. Translation gives CASSGDGQGGLAQYF. The V and J genes are TRBV6-1 and TRBJ2-5; TRBD1 aligns across 8 bases. The germline V gene has CDR1 MNHNS and CDR2 SASEGT. There are 15 residues in the CDR3. With V trimmed by 4 bases and J by 9 bases, 13 bases remained unmatched.

The table lists this clone with a few counts. V is TRBV10-3 and J is TRBJ1-2; D perhaps matches TRBD1 (5 bases). The V and J ends lost 4 bases and 4 bases respectively, with 13 bases between them. The CDR3 is 14 residues long. CDR1 and CDR2 (germline): ENHRY, SYGVKD. CDR3 in amino acids: CAISGGTWSYGYTF. The CDR3 DNA is TGTGCCATCAGTGGGGGCACCTGGAGCTATGGCTACACCTTC.

The genes are TRBV7-2 and TRBJ1-2, with 8 bases identical to TRBD1. V was pared by 5 bases and J by 2 bases, with 4 bases of the junction left unmatched. The CDR3 runs 14 residues. The germline gives CDR1 SGHTA, CDR2 FQGNSA. The CDR3 DNA is TGTGCCAGCAGCACAGGGGGAGAAAACTATGGCTACACCTTC. The encoded protein is CASSTGGENYGYTF.

This chain joins TRBV4-1 and TRBJ2-7; either TRBD1 or TRBD2 may supply D (5 bases each). Trimming removed 4 bases from V and 0 bases from J, with 13 bases in between. In germline, CDR1 is MGHRA, CDR2 YSYEKL. This CDR3 contains 15 residues. The CDR3 DNA is TGCGCCAGCAGCCGATCTCCAGGGAGCTCCTACGAGCAGTACTTC. The encoded protein is CASSRSPGSSYEQYF.

A few counts support this clone. V is TRBV7-3 and J is TRBJ1-1; no firm D call. This CDR3 has 13 amino acids. Trimming removed 3 bases at V and 2 bases at J, with 7 bases between. The germline V gene encodes CDR1 SGHTA and CDR2 FQGTGA. The CDR3 protein is CASSFGSNTEAFF. Here the CDR3 DNA reads TGTGCCAGCAGCTTCGGCAGCAACACTGAAGCTTTCTTT.

V usage is TRBV25-1 and J usage is TRBJ1-2, with D perhaps matching TRBD1 (5 bases). V lost 0 bases and J 8 bases, leaving 16 bases between the germline ends. The CDR3 contains 15 residues. CDR1 and CDR2 from the germline V gene are MGHDK and SYGVNS. The CDR3 DNA follows: TGTGCCAGCAGTGAATATGGGGCAGAAGTATCCGGCTACACCTTC. Translating it yields CASSEYGAEVSGYTF.

J is TRBJ2-1 and V is TRBV7-2; 10 positions match TRBD2. V gave up 5 bases and J gave up 7 bases; unmatched junction bases: 11. The CDR3 runs to 16 residues. The germline CDR1 and CDR2 sequences are SGHTA and FQGNSA. In DNA form, the CDR3 reads TGTGCCAGCAGCGGCGGAGCGGGAGGGCCGGGGAATGAGCAGTTCTTC. Translated, it gives CASSGGAGGPGNEQFF.

This clone came up a few times. This rearrangement joins TRBV28 to TRBJ1-2, with TRBD1 as a possible D gene (6 bases). Germline V CDR1 and CDR2: MDHEN, SYDVKM. Trimming shortened V by 2 bases and J by 5 bases, and 12 bases separated the two germline ends. CDR3 length equals 14 residues. The CDR3 DNA is TGTGCCAGCAGTTTAGGCAGGGGATTATATGGCTACACCTTC. Translating it yields CASSLGRGLYGYTF.

This clone has only a few counts. CDR3 bases: TGTGCCTGGAGTAAAGGGGGGTTAGCTTTCTTT. This translates into CAWSKGGLAFF. This chain joins TRBV30 and TRBJ1-1, with D tentatively TRBD1 (6 bases). V was pared by 2 bases and J by 10 bases, with 11 bases between. CDR3 length: 11 residues. Per germline, CDR1 GTSNPN and CDR2 SVGIG (reference sequence).

The rearrangement joins TRBV18 to TRBJ2-7; no definite D call. The V end lost 1 base, the J end lost 4 bases, and 8 bases lay between the germline ends. The CDR3 contains 13 residues. The germline CDR1 and CDR2 sequences are KGHSH and LQKENI. The CDR3 DNA follows: TGTGCCAGCTCACCACAGATGTCGTACGAGCAGTACTTC. Protein: CASSPQMSYEQYF.

The J gene is TRBJ2-5, the V gene TRBV5-1; D unresolved. This CDR3 contains 13 residues. With 1 base removed from V and 5 bases from J, the gap between germline ends came to 9 bases. Germline CDR1 SGHRS, CDR2 YFSETQ. The CDR3 coding sequence is TGCGCCAGCAGCTTGCCAGCGACGGAGACCCAGTACTTC. Protein sequence: CASSLPATETQYF.

This sequence joins TRBV10-3 and TRBJ1-5; D is unclear. Between the trimmed V and J ends, which lost 3 bases and 7 bases, there was a span of 10 bases. CDR3 size: 13 residues. Germline CDR1 ENHRY, CDR2 SYGVKD. The CDR3 DNA reads as TGTGCCATCAGTGAACGGTCGGAGCAGCCCCAGCATTTT. Its protein is CAISERSEQPQHF.

The gene calls are TRBV6-5 and TRBJ2-1; D unclear. This CDR3 has 16 residues. The germline gives CDR1 MNHEY, CDR2 SVGAGI. Trimming removed 2 bases at V and 4 bases at J, with 15 bases between. The CDR3 protein is CASSYVDVGFYNEQFF. In DNA, the CDR3 is TGTGCCAGCAGTTACGTGGACGTCGGGTTTTACAATGAGCAGTTCTTC.

V usage is TRBV9 and J usage is TRBJ2-3; no reliable D call. V was shortened by 0 bases and J by 1 base, with 3 bases between the two germline ends. CDR1 and CDR2 from the germline V gene are SGDLS and YYNGEE. This CDR3 spans 13 amino acids. This chain's CDR3 is CASSVARTDTQYF. The DNA of the CDR3 is TGTGCCAGCAGCGTAGCTCGCACAGATACGCAGTATTTT.

This chain links TRBV4-2 with TRBJ1-2, with unresolved D. The CDR3 is 13 residues long. CDR1 LGHNA and CDR2 YNFKEQ come from the germline V gene. Between the trimmed V and J ends, which lost 3 bases and 5 bases, there was a span of 10 bases. This CDR3 reads CASSHIWEYGYTF. The CDR3 bases are TGTGCCAGCAGCCATATATGGGAGTATGGCTACACCTTC.

The chain joins TRBV19 to TRBJ2-1, with D possibly TRBD1 on 6 matching bases. Germline values: CDR1 LNHDA, CDR2 SQIVND (reference sequence). V was shortened by 3 bases and J by 15 bases, with 18 bases between the two germline ends. The CDR3 runs 13 residues. In nucleotides, the CDR3 is TGTGCCAGTAGTATTACCCGGACAGCCAAGGGGTTCTTC. Amino acid sequence: CASSITRTAKGFF.

The sample holds a few counts of this clone. J is TRBJ2-5 and V is TRBV29-1; D may be TRBD1 (5 bases). Germline CDR1 SQVTM, CDR2 ANQGSEA. Between the trimmed V and J ends, which lost 6 bases and 0 bases, there was a span of 11 bases. The CDR3 has 13 amino acids. This CDR3 is CSVLDNNQETQYF. The CDR3 coding sequence is TGCAGCGTCCTGGACAACAACCAAGAGACCCAGTACTTC.

The V gene is TRBV28, the J gene TRBJ1-2, with D possibly matching TRBD1 (5 bases). CDR1 is MDHEN, CDR2 SYDVKM, per germline. The CDR3 extends over 17 amino acids. V lost 2 bases and J lost 0, with 16 bases in between. CDR3 sequence (DNA): TGTGCCAGCAGTTTAATAGGCAGACAGAGAGCTAACTATGGCTACACCTTC. As protein: CASSLIGRQRANYGYTF.

The DNA of the CDR3 is TGTGCCAGCAGCTTTGCAGTTTTAACTAACTATGGCTACACCTTC. It yields the protein CASSFAVLTNYGYTF. The chain uses TRBV7-2 and TRBJ1-2, with unresolved D. The V end was cut by 3 bases, the J end by 0 bases, with 11 bases between. The CDR3 sequence is 15 residues long. CDR1 and CDR2 (germline): SGHTA, FQGNSA.

This clone was seen a few times. The J gene is TRBJ1-1, the V gene TRBV12-5; 10 bases are a match to TRBD1. V lost 5 bases and J lost 1; bases outside the gene matches: 4. The V gene's germline CDR1 is LGHNT and CDR2 FRNRAP. This CDR3 is 15 amino acids long. In nucleotides, the CDR3 is TGTGCTAGTGGTCGCGGGACAGGGGAGAACACTGAAGCTTTCTTT. It translates to CASGRGTGENTEAFF.

This clone occurred a few times. This rearrangement joins TRBV27 to TRBJ2-6; tentatively, D is TRBD1 (6 bases). The CDR3 is 16 amino acids. The germline V and J ends were trimmed by 6 bases and 0 bases, with 12 bases remaining between them. Looked up from germline, CDR1 is MNHEY and CDR2 is SMNVEV (reference sequence). CDR3: CASSDRSLSGANVLTF. In nucleotides, the CDR3 is TGTGCCAGCAGCGACAGGAGCCTCTCTGGGGCCAACGTCCTGACTTTC.

This clone was seen more than once but under ten times. V is TRBV10-3 and J is TRBJ2-7; TRBD1 agrees at 11 bases. Trimming removed 6 bases from V and 6 bases from J; junction bases left unmatched: 4. Germline V gives CDR1 ENHRY, CDR2 SYGVKD. CDR3 length: 13 residues. Here the CDR3 DNA reads TGTGCCATCAGCCAGGGACAGGGGGGCGAGCAGTACTTC. It encodes CAISQGQGGEQYF.

On this clone: At one end, the junction sequence differs from germline, possibly due to a read error. The CDR3 DNA is TGTGCCAGCTCCCCACTCCGTGAGGCGGTTGGAGATGGCTACACCTTC. It translates to CASSPLREAVGDGYTF. The genes are TRBV18 and TRBJ1-2; no clear D. The length of the CDR3 is 16 residues. Germline CDR1 KGHSH, CDR2 LQKENI.

This clone occurred a few times. The chain joins TRBV28 to TRBJ2-5, with TRBD1 matching 10 bases. This CDR3 has 18 amino acids. V trimming: 5 bases; J trimming: 4 bases; junction bases outside the gene matches: 16. Germline V gene lookup returns CDR1 MDHEN and CDR2 SYDVKM. This CDR3 is CASSEPGQGLPIRETQYF. CDR3 nucleotide sequence: TGTGCCAGCAGTGAACCGGGACAGGGGCTCCCGATACGAGAGACCCAGTACTTC.

V gene TRBV6-1 combines with J gene TRBJ2-7; TRBD1 matches 9 bases. This CDR3 has 14 residues. The germline V gene has CDR1 MNHNS and CDR2 SASEGT. V was pared by 10 bases and J by 3 bases, with 10 bases of the junction left unmatched. CDR3 sequence: CATRTEGQGYEQYF. CDR3 DNA sequence: TGTGCCACCAGGACGGAGGGACAGGGCTACGAGCAGTACTTC.

This clone showed up just a few times. The chain links TRBV4-2 to TRBJ2-5; D is perhaps TRBD2 (6 bases). The V gene lost 4 bases and the J gene lost 2 bases, with 14 bases spanning the gap. Germline CDR1 reads LGHNA; CDR2 reads YNFKEQ. CDR3 length: 15 amino acids. CDR3 sequence: CASSRLSGPQETQYF. In DNA form, the CDR3 reads TGTGCCAGCAGCCGATTAAGCGGGCCACAAGAGACCCAGTACTTC.